This T cell receptor beta chain was recorded in a study of T-cell memory formation after mild COVID-19. Study-level background: TCR clusters showed largely donor specificity.

In regard to this clonotype: Its antigen is as yet unknown.

TCRdb processed the 5' RACE reads anew with MiXCR; each CDR3 protein has one entry. This table has approximately 410,000 distinct CDR3 sequences, about 22% appearing once. The CDR3 runs to 14 residues. The V end was cut by 1 base, the J end by 2 bases, with 9 bases between. Looked up from germline, CDR1 is MGHRA and CDR2 is YSYEKL. General observations from the study: The pre-infection memory compartment contained some responding clones, suggesting cross-reactive memory joined.

Sample: PBMCs or a T cell subset sorted from them (not recorded which). The chain is built from TRBV4-1 and TRBJ2-7; D is possibly TRBD2 (6 bases). The sequence was collected from an adult woman who had mild COVID-19 (a few samples of this study predate the infection). Cell type and time point are not known. The CDR3 nucleotides are TGCGCCAGCAGCCAAGGGGGGGACCCCTACGAGCAGTACTTC. It specifies CASSQGGDPYEQYF.